The 25 T cell receptor beta chains below were found in one sample sequenced in a study of CD8 T cells in Susac syndrome. The RNA input was 0.5 to 1 ug, and it was reverse transcribed with random hexamers. TCRdb re-called the immunoSEQ multiplex PCR reads with MiXCR, one entry per CDR3 protein. The sample has approximately 210,000 distinct CDR3 sequences; around 96% are singletons. Sequences were obtained from CD4+ T cells from PBMCs. The receptors derive from a human donor with multiple sclerosis.

The CDR3 DNA is TGTGCCAGCAGCCACCAGCAGCTAGGCTCTGGGGCCAACGTCCTGACTTTC. Translating it yields CASSHQQLGSGANVLTF. The chain couples TRBV7-2 to TRBJ2-6; D gene uncertain. CDR1 and CDR2 from the germline V gene are SGHTA and FQGNSA. The CDR3 totals 17 residues. Trimming pared 5 bases from V and 0 bases from J, leaving 14 bases between.

V usage is TRBV9 and J usage is TRBJ1-5; D is unresolved. V gave up 3 bases and J gave up 4 bases, with 11 bases separating them. This CDR3 has 14 residues. Germline CDR1 is SGDLS and CDR2 is YYNGEE. The CDR3 loop reads CASSAASGNQPQHF. The CDR3 DNA reads TGTGCCAGCAGCGCCGCCTCGGGGAATCAGCCCCAGCATTTT.

This chain links TRBV9 with TRBJ2-7, with D perhaps TRBD1 (6 bases). The germline V gene encodes CDR1 SGDLS and CDR2 YYNGEE. The CDR3 is 14 amino acids. Deletions cut 0 bases from V and 4 bases from J, with 11 bases between. The CDR3 sequence: CASSVAGDGYEQYF. In DNA, the CDR3 is TGTGCCAGCAGCGTAGCAGGGGACGGGTACGAGCAGTACTTC.

V and J are TRBV29-1 and TRBJ2-3, with TRBD1 matching 8 bases. Unmatched junction bases numbered 7, after V lost 7 bases and J lost 4 bases. The CDR3 is 13 amino acids. CDR1 and CDR2 (germline): SQVTM, ANQGSEA. The CDR3 spells CSAQGASADTQYF. CDR3 DNA: TGCAGCGCCCAGGGGGCGTCCGCAGATACGCAGTATTTT.

The rearrangement uses TRBV30 and TRBJ1-1, with TRBD1 matching over 8 bases. V shed 5 bases, J shed 7 bases, and the junction held 12 bases outside the gene matches. CDR3 length equals 14 residues. Germline V gene lookup returns CDR1 GTSNPN and CDR2 SVGIG (reference sequence). The CDR3 loop reads CAWATGGSIHEAFF. CDR3 coding DNA: TGTGCCTGGGCTACAGGGGGGTCGATCCATGAAGCTTTCTTT. Supplemented by reference TRBV30 and TRBJ1-1, the full variable domain reads SQTIHQWPATLVQPVGSPLSLECTVEGTSNPNLYWYRQAAGRGLQLLFYSVGIGQISSEVPQNLSASRPQDRQFILSSKKLLLSDSGFYLCAWATGGSIHEAFFGQGTRLTVV.

This clonotype has just one count. CDR3 bases: TGCAGTGCTGAGGGCCTAGCGGTCTCATACAATGAGCAGTTCTTC. It specifies CSAEGLAVSYNEQFF. The chain combines TRBV20-1 with TRBJ2-1; 7 bases line up with TRBD2. The germline gives CDR1 DFQATT, CDR2 SNEGSKA (reference sequence). CDR3 length: 15 residues. J lost 4 bases, V lost 5 bases, and 11 bases had no gene match.

The chain links TRBV6-5 to TRBJ1-1; D remains unclear. V lost 0 bases, J lost 8 bases, and 10 bases lay in between. The CDR3 is 13 amino acids. In germline, CDR1 is MNHEY, CDR2 SVGAGI. The DNA for the CDR3 is TGTGCCAGCAGTTACTCGAATACAGCCGAAGCTTTCTTT. Encoded protein: CASSYSNTAEAFF.

The rearrangement uses TRBV9 and TRBJ2-7, with 8 bases identical to TRBD2. CDR3 size: 15 residues. Trimming took 0 bases from V and 2 from J; bases not matched to a gene: 4. CDR1 SGDLS and CDR2 YYNGEE come from the germline V gene. CDR3 amino acids: CASSVDTSGPYEQYF. In nucleotides, the CDR3 is TGTGCCAGCAGCGTAGATACTAGCGGACCCTACGAGCAGTACTTC.

This clonotype has a single count. This chain uses TRBV29-1 with TRBJ2-1; perhaps TRBD1 as D (7 bases). This CDR3 is 15 amino acids long. Trimming stripped 6 bases from V and 0 bases from J, with 15 bases between. Germline-derived CDR1 and CDR2 are SQVTM and ANQGSEA. In nucleotides, the CDR3 is TGCAGCGTCCCAGGGGGGCGGGGCTCCTACAATGAGCAGTTCTTC. Protein product: CSVPGGRGSYNEQFF.

The CDR3 nucleotides read TGCAGCGTTGAAACTAGCGGGAAGGCCACCGGGGAGCTGTTTTTT. Protein product: CSVETSGKATGELFF. This sequence joins TRBV29-1 and TRBJ2-2; 10 nucleotides agree with TRBD2. Germline V lookup: CDR1 SQVTM, CDR2 ANQGSEA. The CDR3 is made up of 15 amino acids. With 2 bases clipped from V and 4 bases from J, the junction kept 4 bases outside the gene matches.

This clonotype was found once. CDR3 residues: CATSRDLASGGTQYF. The CDR3 DNA is TGTGCCACCAGCAGAGATCTGGCTAGCGGGGGTACGCAGTATTTT. The chain employs TRBV15 and TRBJ2-3; 10 nucleotides line up with TRBD2. This CDR3 has 15 amino acids. V dropped 0 bases and J dropped 8; count of bases not matched to a gene: 5. Germline V lookup: CDR1 LNHNV, CDR2 YYDKDF (reference sequence).

This sequence joins TRBV27 and TRBJ1-2; D gene ambiguous. This CDR3 comprises 15 residues. Germline V gene data show CDR1 as MNHEY and CDR2 as SMNVEV (reference sequence). The V and J ends lost 0 bases and 4 bases respectively, with 12 bases between them. Here the CDR3 reads CASSLSAQKGYGYTF. In nucleotides, the CDR3 is TGTGCCAGCAGTTTATCGGCCCAGAAAGGCTATGGCTACACCTTC.

The V call is TRBV12-3 or TRBV12-4, the J call TRBJ2-5; tentative D call: TRBD2 (5 bases). There are 13 residues in the CDR3. The V and J ends lost 5 bases and 1 base respectively, with 8 bases between them. The CDR3 bases are TGTGCCAGCAGTCATGCGGGCCAAGAGACCCAGTACTTC. Residues: CASSHAGQETQYF.

The chain recombines TRBV20-1 with TRBJ2-1; 9 bases map to TRBD2. The CDR3 loop spans 16 amino acids. Trimming took 3 bases from V and 6 from J; bases not matched to a gene: 12. Per the germline V gene, CDR1 is DFQATT and CDR2 is SNEGSKA (reference sequence). CDR3 sequence reads: CSASISGSHLANEQFF. CDR3 bases: TGCAGTGCTAGTATTAGCGGGAGTCATCTCGCCAATGAGCAGTTCTTC.

The genes are TRBV20-1 and TRBJ1-3; no firm D call. The V and J ends lost 4 bases and 0 bases respectively, with 7 bases between them. This CDR3 contains 13 residues. Germline CDR1 is DFQATT and CDR2 is SNEGSKA (reference sequence). DNA of the CDR3: TGCAGTGCTACACAGTTCTCTGGAAACACCATATATTTT. It yields the protein CSATQFSGNTIYF.

V gene TRBV3-1 combines with J gene TRBJ2-4; weak D call: TRBD1 (5 bases). This CDR3 comprises 16 residues. V gave up 4 bases and J gave up 7 bases, with 20 bases separating them. Germline V lookup: CDR1 LGHDT, CDR2 YNNKEL (reference sequence). The DNA for the CDR3 is TGTGCCAGCAGCCCGGGTCAGGGCCCACGAAGGAACATTCAGTACTTC. Translation: CASSPGQGPRRNIQYF.

V is TRBV7-9 and J is TRBJ1-2; 7 bases map to TRBD1. This CDR3 comprises 14 residues. Looked up from germline, CDR1 is SEHNR and CDR2 is FQNEAQ (reference sequence). V was pared by 7 bases and J by 7 bases, with 12 bases of the junction left unmatched. The CDR3 sequence: CASTPWEGALGYTF. CDR3 nucleotide sequence: TGTGCCAGCACCCCTTGGGAGGGGGCGCTTGGCTACACCTTC.

This chain uses TRBV12-5 with TRBJ2-3; 11 bases align to TRBD2. The CDR3 extends over 15 amino acids. V gave up 1 base and J gave up 6 bases; unmatched junction bases: 3. Germline-derived CDR1 and CDR2 are LGHNT and FRNRAP. DNA for the CDR3: TGTGCTAGTGGTTTGGGACTAGCGGGACCGGATACGCAGTATTTT. Protein sequence: CASGLGLAGPDTQYF.

This clonotype was picked up one time. This rearrangement joins TRBV7-3 to TRBJ2-2; D is unresolved. Germline V gene data show CDR1 as SGHTA and CDR2 as FQGTGA. With 5 bases removed from V and 1 base from J, the gap between germline ends came to 11 bases. The CDR3 has 15 residues. CDR3 amino acids: CASSPDGVNTGELFF. CDR3 coding DNA: TGTGCCAGCAGCCCCGACGGAGTGAACACCGGGGAGCTGTTTTTT.

Only one count was recorded for this clonotype. The chain has TRBV5-6 and TRBJ2-1; 10 bases align to TRBD2. The CDR3 loop spans 18 amino acids. V shed 6 bases and J 4 bases; nucleotides not matched to a gene: 16. Per the germline V gene, CDR1 is SGHDT and CDR2 is YYEEEE. CDR3 residues: CASTYPHGGTSAYNEQFF. The CDR3 region has the DNA TGTGCCAGCACCTACCCCCACGGCGGGACTAGCGCTTACAATGAGCAGTTCTTC. The full variable domain, in which reference TRBV5-6 and TRBJ2-1 provide the parts outside the CDR3, is DAGVTQSPTHLIKTRGQQVTLRCSPKSGHDTVSWYQQALGQGPQFIFQYYEEEERQRGNFPDRFSGHQFPNYSSELNVNALLLGDSALYLCASTYPHGGTSAYNEQFFGPGTRLTVL.

The gene calls are TRBV27 and TRBJ2-7; D is ambiguous. CDR1 is MNHEY, CDR2 SMNVEV, per germline (reference sequence). Trimming shortened V by 8 bases and J by 7 bases, and 27 bases separated the two germline ends. The CDR3 is 16 residues long. Here the CDR3 reads CASRVPRRLGYWEQYF. CDR3 sequence (DNA): TGTGCCAGCCGGGTACCTCGCAGATTGGGTTACTGGGAGCAGTACTTC.

The chain has TRBV7-9 and TRBJ2-3; no clear D. V was clipped by 1 base and J by 5 bases, with 10 bases between them. This CDR3 contains 14 residues. Germline-derived CDR1 and CDR2 are SEHNR and FQNEAQ (reference sequence). The CDR3, as DNA: TGTGCCAGCAGCTTAGTAACGGTGGGAGATACGCAGTATTTT. It is translated as CASSLVTVGDTQYF.

The chain employs TRBV20-1 and TRBJ2-1, with 8 bases aligning to TRBD2. The J segment lost 7 bases and the V segment lost 3 bases, leaving 5 bases of the junction unmatched. This CDR3 has 13 residues. Per germline, CDR1 DFQATT and CDR2 SNEGSKA (reference sequence). CDR3 in DNA: TGCAGTGCTAGCAGACTAGCGAGGAATGAGCAGTTCTTC. As protein: CSASRLARNEQFF.

This rearrangement joins TRBV30 to TRBJ2-1; no firm D call. With 1 base removed from V and 10 bases from J, the gap between germline ends came to 11 bases. This CDR3 has 12 residues. Germline loops: CDR1 GTSNPN, CDR2 SVGIG (reference sequence). The CDR3 nucleotides read TGTGCCTGGAGTGGCACGGGTGGGGAGCAGTTCTTC. It translates to CAWSGTGGEQFF.

The rearrangement links TRBV12-3 or TRBV12-4 to TRBJ1-1; D not certain. This CDR3 has 12 residues. Trimming shortened V by 2 bases and J by 4 bases, and 5 bases separated the two germline ends. The CDR3 loop is CASSLFFTEAFF. In nucleotides, the CDR3 is TGTGCCAGCAGTTTATTCTTCACTGAAGCTTTCTTT.